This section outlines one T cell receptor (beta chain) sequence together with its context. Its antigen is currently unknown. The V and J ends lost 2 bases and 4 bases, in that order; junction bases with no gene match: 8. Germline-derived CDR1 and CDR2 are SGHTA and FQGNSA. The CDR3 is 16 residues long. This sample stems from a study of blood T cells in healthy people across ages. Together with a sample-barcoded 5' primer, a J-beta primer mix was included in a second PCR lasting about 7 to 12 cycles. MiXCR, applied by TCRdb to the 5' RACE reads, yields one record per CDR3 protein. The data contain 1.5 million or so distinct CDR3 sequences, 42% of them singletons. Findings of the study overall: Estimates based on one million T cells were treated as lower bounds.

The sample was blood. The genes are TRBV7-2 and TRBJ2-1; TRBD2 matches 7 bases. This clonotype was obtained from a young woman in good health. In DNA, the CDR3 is TGTGCCAGCAGCTTAACCGGGACTACACAATACAATGAGCAGTTCTTC. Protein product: CASSLTGTTQYNEQFF. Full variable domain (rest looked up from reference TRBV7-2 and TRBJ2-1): GAGVSQSPSNKVTEKGKDVELRCDPISGHTALYWYRQSLGQGLEFLIYFQGNSAPDKSGLPSDRFSAERTGGSVSTLTIQRTQQEDSAVYLCASSLTGTTQYNEQFFGPGTRLTVL.